The T cell receptor beta chain described here comes from a study of regulatory T cells in long-lasting Graves disease. Study-level findings and limits: It is possible that accuracy was reduced by the small size of the sample.

CDR3-region Arm-PCR and iRepertoire HTBI primers produced the TCR beta libraries. In the study's own analysis: The study identified around 62 TRBV and 14 to 15 TRBJ segments across samples. TCRdb redid the calling of the multiplex PCR reads with MiXCR, one entry per CDR3 protein. V and J calls and clone size were set by TCRdb, not the authors. The sample has approximately 350,000 distinct CDR3 sequences, around 15% seen once. This clonotype was recorded many times. What it binds is not known. J was trimmed by 2 bases and V by 1 base; bases with no gene match: 4. This CDR3 has 16 amino acids. Indicated time point: newly diagnosed GD, antithyroid drugs for less than 3 months. RNA isolated from PBMCs was used to make the TCR library. An endocrinology department in Xi'an, China, recruited the patients. In addition, the sample was reused for a study of T cells in Graves' hyperthyroidism and ophthalmopathy. From that second work: Uncontrolled infections, other autoimmune diseases, pregnancy or lactation led to exclusion of patients.

The source was peripheral blood mononuclear cells (PBMCs), collected at new diagnosis, from a patient treated with antithyroid drugs. This TCR came from a woman aged 18 to 35 with Graves disease. The chain recombines TRBV12-3 or TRBV12-4 with TRBJ2-3, with TRBD2 identical over 9 bases. DNA for the CDR3: TGTGCCAGCAGTTTAGGTCGCGGGGGGGTCACAGATACGCAGTATTTT. This gives the protein CASSLGRGGVTDTQYF.